This is a list of T cell receptor beta chains from one sample in a study of lymphopenia after photon versus proton radiotherapy. Measured with immunoSEQ multiplex PCR; TCRdb has only the in-frame clones, and not every one. This table holds about 42,000 clones, about 80% found once. Specimen: peripheral blood, collected from a patient treated with proton-based radiotherapy. The receptors originated from a woman aged 70-85 years with pancreatic cancer. The CDR3 runs from the conserved cysteine through the conserved F or W. The D gene is left open where the match is weak. Clone size appears in some rows only: once, few, many, or a class for an expanded clone.

abundance,d_gene,j_gene,v_gene,CDR3aa,CDR3nt
.,.,TRBJ2-5,TRBV5-1,CASSLRQETQYF,TGCGCCAGCAGCTTGAGGCAAGAGACCCAGTACTTC
.,TRBD2,TRBJ2-1,TRBV15,CATSRDLIAGIETGGNEQFF,TGTGCCACCAGCAGAGATCTGATAGCGGGAATCGAAACCGGTGGAAATGAGCAGTTCTTC
.,.,TRBJ1-2,TRBV7-8,CASSLALNTGNYGYTF,TGTGCCAGCAGCTTAGCGCTGAATACGGGCAACTATGGCTACACCTTC
.,TRBD1,TRBJ2-1,TRBV13,CATSQTGGRDEQFF,TGTGCCACCTCGCAGACAGGGGGCAGGGATGAGCAGTTCTTC
.,.,TRBJ2-7,TRBV27,CASSSESYEQYF,TGTGCCAGCAGTTCAGAAAGCTACGAGCAGTACTTC
.,TRBD1,TRBJ2-7,TRBV19,CASSRPGTALREQYF,TGTGCCAGTAGTCGTCCCGGGACAGCCTTGAGGGAGCAGTACTTC
.,.,TRBJ2-2,TRBV5-1,CASSGHTNTGELFF,TGCGCCAGCAGCGGACATACGAACACCGGGGAGCTGTTTTTT
.,.,TRBJ1-2,TRBV4-3,CASSSTQWSLDGYTF,TGCGCCAGCAGCTCCACCCAATGGTCTTTAGATGGCTACACCTTC
.,.,TRBJ1-2,TRBV6-5,CASKWKGQANYGYTF,TGTGCCAGCAAGTGGAAGGGGCAAGCTAACTATGGCTACACCTTC
.,.,TRBJ1-1,TRBV28,CASSPLGPEAFF,TGTGCCAGCAGCCCTCTCGGTCCTGAAGCTTTCTTT
.,TRBD1,TRBJ1-2,TRBV5-1,CASSLSLQGFNPNYGYTF,TGCGCCAGCAGCTTGTCATTACAGGGGTTTAACCCTAACTATGGCTACACCTTC
once,TRBD2,TRBJ2-3,TRBV29-1,CSVPPGLAPVDTQYF,TGCAGCGTTCCGCCGGGACTAGCACCGGTCGATACGCAGTATTTT
.,.,TRBJ2-7,TRBV29-1,CSAARDSYEQYF,TGCAGCGCCGCCCGGGACTCCTACGAGCAGTACTTC
.,TRBD1,TRBJ2-1,TRBV7-9,CASSFRGQGSGNEQFF,TGTGCCAGCAGCTTCCGTGGACAGGGGTCCGGTAATGAGCAGTTCTTC
few,TRBD1,TRBJ2-1,TRBV13,CASRDRRFNEQFF,TGTGCCAGCCGGGACAGACGGTTCAATGAGCAGTTCTTC
once,.,TRBJ2-7,TRBV11-2,CASRKGGGIYEQYF,TGTGCCAGCAGGAAAGGGGGCGGGATATACGAGCAGTACTTC
.,.,TRBJ2-1,TRBV5-1,CASSAPGPSSYNEQFF,TGCGCCAGCAGCGCCCCGGGACCGAGCTCCTACAATGAGCAGTTCTTC
.,.,TRBJ2-1,TRBV7-9,CASSFSGGNEQFF,TGTGCCAGCAGCTTTTCAGGGGGGAATGAGCAGTTCTTC
.,TRBD2,TRBJ2-3,TRBV5-1,CASSFRTSGSTDTQYF,TGCGCCAGCAGCTTCCGGACTAGCGGGAGCACAGATACGCAGTATTTT
.,.,TRBJ1-1,TRBV18,CASSPDGVNTEAFF,TGTGCCAGCTCACCGGACGGGGTGAACACTGAAGCTTTCTTT
few,.,TRBJ2-7,TRBV28,CASSFQNYEQYF,TGTGCCAGCAGTTTCCAGAACTACGAGCAGTACTTC
.,TRBD2,TRBJ2-1,TRBV11-3,CASRNWEGTSSYNEQFF,TGTGCCAGCAGGAACTGGGAGGGAACTAGCTCCTACAATGAGCAGTTCTTC
.,TRBD2,TRBJ2-7,TRBV4-3,CASSQGLAGGTYEQYF,TGCGCCAGCAGCCAGGGACTAGCGGGAGGGACTTACGAGCAGTACTTC
.,TRBD2,TRBJ2-1,TRBV29-1,CSAGGAGGGNEQFF,TGCAGCGCCGGGGGAGCGGGAGGGGGAAATGAGCAGTTCTTC
.,.,TRBJ1-2,TRBV27,CASKPGANYGHTF,TGTGCCAGCAAACCCGGAGCTAACTATGGCCACACCTTC
.,TRBD1,TRBJ1-6,TRBV7-2,CASSQGQGNSPLHF,TGTGCCAGCAGCCAAGGACAGGGGAATTCACCCCTCCACTTT
once,TRBD2,TRBJ2-1,TRBV15,CATSTELAGLGGEQFF,TGTGCCACCAGCACTGAACTAGCGGGATTGGGGGGTGAGCAGTTCTTC
.,TRBD1,TRBJ2-7,TRBV11-3,CASSLGDSKDEQYF,TGTGCCAGCAGCTTGGGGGACAGCAAAGACGAGCAGTACTTC
few,.,TRBJ1-5,TRBV6-1,CASSGLDGVQPQHF,TGTGCCAGCAGTGGACTCGACGGGGTCCAGCCCCAGCATTTT
.,.,TRBJ2-1,TRBV19,CASSRDLRAGLSINEQFF,TGTGCCAGTAGTAGGGATTTAAGAGCCGGTCTCTCTATCAATGAGCAGTTCTTC
.,.,TRBJ2-1,TRBV4-3,CASSQASQTHEQFF,TGCGCCAGCAGCCAGGCCTCACAAACCCATGAGCAGTTCTTC
.,TRBD1,TRBJ1-1,TRBV27,CASTYRGGSTEAFF,TGTGCCAGCACTTACAGGGGAGGGAGCACTGAAGCTTTCTTT
.,.,TRBJ1-3,TRBV28,CASSLLGVSGNTIYF,TGTGCCAGCAGTTTATTGGGTGTCTCTGGAAACACCATATATTTT
.,TRBD1,TRBJ1-1,TRBV7-9,CASSPSTGFNTEAFF,TGTGCCAGCAGCCCTTCGACAGGGTTCAACACTGAAGCTTTCTTT
.,.,TRBJ2-2,TRBV28,CASKLQGGGTGELFF,TGTGCCAGCAAGTTACAGGGCGGTGGGACCGGGGAGCTGTTTTTT
.,TRBD2,TRBJ2-7,TRBV5-1,CASRGGTGRSSYEQYF,TGCGCCAGCAGGGGGGGGACTGGCAGAAGCTCCTACGAGCAGTACTTC
few,TRBD2,TRBJ2-3,TRBV7-6,CASRERESTDTQYF,TGTGCCAGCAGGGAGCGGGAGAGTACAGATACGCAGTATTTT
.,.,TRBJ1-1,TRBV7-9,CASSRTENTEAFF,TGTGCCAGCAGCCGGACCGAGAACACTGAAGCTTTCTTT
.,.,TRBJ1-3,TRBV7-2,CASSVWGVSGNTIYF,TGTGCCAGCAGCGTATGGGGAGTCTCTGGAAACACCATATATTTT
few,.,TRBJ2-3,TRBV18,CASSPRPAGTSTDTQYF,TGTGCCAGCTCACCACGACCCGCCGGGACTAGCACAGATACGCAGTATTTT
.,.,TRBJ2-3,TRBV10-3,CAISVLGQSDTQYF,TGTGCCATCAGTGTACTAGGACAATCAGATACGCAGTATTTT
.,.,TRBJ1-3,TRBV10-3,CAITPGHNSGNTIYF,TGTGCCATCACGCCGGGACATAACTCTGGAAACACCATATATTTT
.,TRBD2,TRBJ2-5,TRBV28,CASSSAGRAETQYF,TGTGCCAGCAGTTCGGCGGGGAGGGCGGAGACCCAGTACTTC
.,TRBD1,TRBJ2-2,TRBV5-1,CASSPAGTGNTGELFF,TGCGCCAGCAGCCCGGCGGGGACAGGAAACACCGGGGAGCTGTTTTTT